A single T cell receptor (beta chain) is shown here with its context. The data derive from a study of T cells in Graves' hyperthyroidism and ophthalmopathy. J gave up 4 bases and V 2 bases, and 8 bases lay outside the gene matches. CDR3 length equals 15 residues. Germline CDR1 reads SGHVS; CDR2 reads FNYEAQ. Researchers took RNA transcripts and amplified the TCR beta CDR3 regions from them. TCR CDR3 regions were first amplified by RT-PCR with HTBI primers. A single record per CDR3 protein comes from TCRdb applying MiXCR to the multiplex PCR reads. The sample gives 300,000 to 450,000 distinct CDR3 sequences, 15% to 17% of which show up once; about a quarter is in the top ten.

The clonotype was recovered from a woman aged 18-29 years with Graves' hyperthyroidism that later progressed to Graves' ophthalmopathy. This chain connects TRBV7-6 to TRBJ2-7; 7 bases fit TRBD2. The sequenced material came from blood. The CDR3 DNA is TGTGCCAGCAGCTTACCAATGGGGGGGTCTTACGAGCAGTACTTC. Encoded protein: CASSLPMGGSYEQYF. Based on the CDR3 plus reference TRBV7-6 and TRBJ2-7, the full variable domain is GAGVSQSPRYKVTKRGQDVALRCDPISGHVSLYWYRQALGQGPEFLTYFNYEAQQDKSGLPNDRFSAERPEGSISTLTIQRTEQRDSAMYRCASSLPMGGSYEQYFGPGTRLTVT.